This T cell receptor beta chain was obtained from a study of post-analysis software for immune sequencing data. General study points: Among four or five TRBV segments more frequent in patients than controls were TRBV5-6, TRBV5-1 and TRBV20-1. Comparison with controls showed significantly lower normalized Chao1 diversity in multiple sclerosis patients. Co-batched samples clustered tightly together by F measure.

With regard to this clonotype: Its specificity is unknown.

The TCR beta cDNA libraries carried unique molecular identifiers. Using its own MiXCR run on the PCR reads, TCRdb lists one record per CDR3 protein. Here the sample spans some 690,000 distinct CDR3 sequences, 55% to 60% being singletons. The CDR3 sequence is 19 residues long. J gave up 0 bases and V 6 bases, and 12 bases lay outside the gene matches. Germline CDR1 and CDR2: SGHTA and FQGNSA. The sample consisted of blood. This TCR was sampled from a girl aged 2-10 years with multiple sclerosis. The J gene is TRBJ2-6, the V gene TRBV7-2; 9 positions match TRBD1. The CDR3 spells CASSFRHRDRDSGANVLTF. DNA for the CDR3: TGTGCCAGCAGTTTCCGACACCGGGACAGGGACTCTGGGGCCAACGTCCTGACTTTC.